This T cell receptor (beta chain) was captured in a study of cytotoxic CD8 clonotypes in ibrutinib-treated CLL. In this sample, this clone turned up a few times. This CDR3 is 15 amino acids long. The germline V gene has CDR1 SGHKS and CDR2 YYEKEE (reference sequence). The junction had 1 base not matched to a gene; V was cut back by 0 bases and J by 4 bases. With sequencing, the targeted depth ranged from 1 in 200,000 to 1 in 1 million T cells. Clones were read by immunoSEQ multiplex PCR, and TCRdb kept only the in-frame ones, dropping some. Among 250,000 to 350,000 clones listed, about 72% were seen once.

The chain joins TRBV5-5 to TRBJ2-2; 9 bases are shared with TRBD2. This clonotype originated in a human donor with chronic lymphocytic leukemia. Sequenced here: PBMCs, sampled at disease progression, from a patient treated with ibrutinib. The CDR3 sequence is CASSLDSGGTGELFF. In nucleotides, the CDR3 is TGTGCCAGCAGCTTGGATAGCGGGGGCACCGGGGAGCTGTTTTTT.